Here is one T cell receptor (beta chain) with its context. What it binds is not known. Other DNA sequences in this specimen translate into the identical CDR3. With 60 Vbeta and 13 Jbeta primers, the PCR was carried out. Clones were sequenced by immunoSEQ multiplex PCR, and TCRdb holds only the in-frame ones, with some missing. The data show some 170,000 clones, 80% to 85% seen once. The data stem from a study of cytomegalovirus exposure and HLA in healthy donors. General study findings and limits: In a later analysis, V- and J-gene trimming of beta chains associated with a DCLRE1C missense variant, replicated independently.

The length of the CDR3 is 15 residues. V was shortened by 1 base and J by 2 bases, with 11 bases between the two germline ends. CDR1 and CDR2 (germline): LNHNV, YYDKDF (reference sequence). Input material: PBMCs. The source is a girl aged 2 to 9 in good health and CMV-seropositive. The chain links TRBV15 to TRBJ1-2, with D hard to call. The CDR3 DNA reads TGTGCCACCAGCAGAGGTCCCGGGATAAACTATGGCTACACCTTC. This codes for CATSRGPGINYGYTF.